The source of this T cell receptor (beta chain) is a study of lymphopenia after photon versus proton radiotherapy. Broader study findings: Post-nadir TCR diversity decline inversely tracked overall survival among those who died.

As to this clone: Its antigen is not known.

The CDR3 runs to 13 residues. Libraries were prepared by immunoSEQ multiplex PCR; TCRdb keeps only in-frame clonotypes and omits some of them. The table includes 150,000 to 200,000 clones, less than 90% detected once. V usage is TRBV21-1 and J usage is TRBJ1-4. TRBV21-1 is a documented pseudogene. Sequences were derived from peripheral blood, sampled from a patient treated with photon-based radiotherapy. The sequence came from a man aged 50 or older with gastric cancer. The CDR3 sequence is CASSRRGKEKLFF. Here the CDR3 DNA reads TGTGCCAGCAGCAGGAGAGGGAAGGAAAAACTGTTTTTT.